This entry concerns a single T cell receptor beta chain. Its specific antigen is unknown. The cohort comprised some 730 healthy bone marrow donors. All cohort members were sampled while nominally healthy, although unrecorded immune exposures were likely present. The donor was CMV seronegative and was included in the group of hundreds of seronegative cohort members. Each donor provided a peripheral blood sample, and peripheral blood mononuclear cells were used for TCR beta sequencing. Genomic DNA was extracted from the blood cell samples with the Qiagen DNeasy Blood Extraction Kit. V gives up 5 bases and J gives up 4 bases, and the segment between their germline ends measures 30 bases. Sequences SEHNR (CDR1) and FQNEAQ (CDR2) are obtained from the germline V gene (reference sequence). The CDR3 spans 19 residues, from the cysteine through the phenylalanine. Only CDR3 DNA is held: 57 bases, read in frame from base 1.

These data belong to a study of cytomegalovirus exposure and HLA in healthy donors (TCRdb year 2017). A note on the overall study: According to an earlier analysis of 450 to 650 of the donors, about 170 million T cells yielded 95 million to 140 million unique TCR beta sequences and 250 to 350 Gb of sequence data. The study used immunosequencing to profile the T cell repertoires of 670 or so subjects and linked those repertoires to cytomegalovirus serostatus. Roughly 300 gigabases of sequencing data and approximately 84 million unique TCR sequences were included in an early release covering roughly 600 HLA-typed donors. HLA typing included class I and class II loci at four-digit resolution. In an earlier analysis of roughly 600 of the donors, high-throughput TCR beta sequencing was used to judge whether each TCR beta V gene segment behaved as functional or pseudogenic. The study aimed to test whether signatures of past pathogen exposure could be identified by cataloging public T cell receptors. Donor age, sex, ethnicity and CMV serostatus were compiled together with the repertoire data. Rather than drawing on any new phenotypic data, the later analysis identified candidate immune exposures from TCR beta sequences and the way those sequences occurred across donors. Among the 398 genotyped donors, 75% to 90% belonged to the genetic ancestry cluster associated with self-reported Caucasian donors. The number of donors typed differed by locus, with about 629-630 for A, B, C, DRB1 and DQB1, roughly 550 for DQA1, approximately 580 for DPA1, and 400 to 490 for DPB1. Besides the first cohort of roughly 660 subjects, a separate validation cohort made up of over a hundred different subjects was used. Roughly 5 DR-DQ haplotypes were treated as single units for association and clustering because of strong linkage in the cohort. Every discovery cohort repertoire had been produced on one sequencing platform. Among about 360 genotyped donors of the cohort, an average of about 240,000 unique TCR beta nucleotide sequences were sequenced per donor, roughly 20% of them non-productive. The study combined high-throughput TCR immunosequencing, statistical association of individual TCRs with disease status, and machine learning to predict cytomegalovirus infection status. To study patterns of TCR occurrence, a later analysis re-analyzed previously published TCR beta repertoires from 700 or so donors and added high-resolution HLA genotyping. Genome-wide SNP genotypes for about three fifths of the roughly 670 donors were used in a later genetic analysis, which treated that subset as a discovery cohort.

Libraries were constructed by the immunoSEQ multiplex PCR assay. The multiplex PCR relied on a mix of 60 forward primers for TCR Vbeta segments and 13 reverse primers for TCR Jbeta segments. Amplification of the CDR3 region of rearranged TCR beta genes was performed with a multiplex PCR assay on genomic DNA. On the Illumina HiSeq System, the amplified TCR beta libraries were sequenced as 87-base-pair reads. Turning to the authors' computational methods: A later analysis tallied around 82 million unique TCR beta chains across the 666 repertoires, and approximately 11 million of those chains were shared by two or more donors. Raw reads were error-corrected and collapsed into unique sequences by a nearest-neighbor algorithm in which closely related sequences were merged to remove PCR and sequencing errors. Alignment of CDR3 sequences to IMGT reference sequences was used to assign V, D and J gene segments. Each retained sequence needed at least a six-nucleotide match to both a V gene segment and a J gene segment. A rearrangement was called productive if the CDR3 had no stop codons and remained in frame with V and J, and every other rearrangement was called non-productive. Following IMGT convention, CDR3 was defined as the stretch from the second conserved V-encoded cysteine up to the conserved J-encoded phenylalanine. The earlier analysis of about 620 of the donors excluded sequences that lacked an unambiguous match to a single V gene segment. In an earlier analysis of about 590 of the donors, a V segment was called functional when productive rearrangements were above 56.7%, and segregating when the standard deviation between donors exceeded 5%. A statistical classification framework was built to diagnose cytomegalovirus status from the catalog of TCR beta chain sequences. In a later analysis, V and J genes were assigned by comparing TCR nucleotide sequences against IMGT/GENE-DB human TR gene sequences. In a later analysis, CDR3 sequences and most-parsimonious VDJ recombination scenarios were assigned using the TCRdist pipeline. In a later analysis, each TCR beta chain was defined by its CDR3 amino acid sequence together with its V-gene family, and reads without a unique V-gene family were excluded. To address suspected cross-contamination and a sequencing artifact, a later analysis removed a few hundred highly shared, low-generation-probability nucleotide sequences. For each public chain, a later analysis derived a clonal expansion index from normalized ranks of inferred template counts within each repertoire. Generation probabilities in a later analysis came from a VDJ recombination model fitted to out-of-frame rearrangements, and those results were checked against IGoR. In a later analysis, hypergeometric tests were used to score TCR-TCR, TCR-HLA and TCR-CMV co-occurrence, with a repertoire-size bias correction applied to TCR pairs. False discovery rates were estimated in a later analysis by permuting HLA or CMV assignments 20 times. In a later analysis, co-occurring TCRs were grouped using DBSCAN, with TCRdist sequence similarity added in when clustering inside HLA-allele-positive subsets. For co-occurrence clustering, repertoires with fewer than 30,000 or more than 120,000 public chains were excluded, along with roughly 5 repertoires with anomalous nucleotide sharing. Imported from immuneACCESS, the table was reduced by TCRdb to in-frame sequences with V and J called. These copies leave out some clones; in studies compared against another copy, an unresolved V gene accounts for under half, and the cause of the remainder is not known. That table furnishes V, J and clone size, whereas the DNA furnished D and trimming. The sample table records around 31,000 clones. Together, the top ten hold 0.71% of the sample.

On the study overall, not on this receptor specifically: The sequencing pipeline was judged likely to have produced a cluster of highly shared sequence variants as a technical artifact. Three of the identified cytomegalovirus-associated TCR beta chains were confirmed in vitro to be specific for cytomegalovirus antigens. In a later analysis, HLA-associated TCR beta chains were found to be more clonally expanded and to have lower generation probabilities than equally common non-associated chains. Several of the top co-occurrence clusters appeared to be linked to parvovirus B19, influenza, CMV and Epstein-Barr virus, according to a later analysis. Because HLA typing was unavailable for some donors at each locus, only the typed subset was used in association tests. Some 15 rarely observed V segments, including chromosome 9 orphons, were excluded from the earlier analysis of several hundred of the donors because counts were too low. In a later analysis, the rate of TCR association differed among HLA loci, with DRB1 alleles having the most associated TCRs and HLA-C alleles having the fewest. When HLA alleles, especially DR and DQ, strongly co-occurred, attributing TCR associations to individual alleles was difficult. Correlated functional status among segregating V segments might be attributable to linkage disequilibrium, but an unknown experimental factor could not be ruled out. According to a later genetic analysis, donors in an Asian-associated ancestry cluster had fewer N-insertions in productive TCRs than the approximately 610-donor mean. The authors suggested that the approach could potentially be extended to other disease states and immunological phenotypes. The presence/absence analyses assumed that sequencing depth was roughly uniform across donors, and that assumption may not be true. Most TCR sequences were seen in very few donors, while some public TCRs were found in many individuals. The 87-base-pair reads could not distinguish some IMGT-functional V segments, including TRBV6-2 and TRBV6-3, so those segments were excluded. V-gene and J-gene trimming of TCR beta chains was associated with a missense DCLRE1C variant in a later genetic analysis, and the association was replicated in an independent cohort. In an earlier analysis of fewer than 750 of the donors, most TCR beta V segments were observed in productive rearrangements about 90% or about 30% of the time, broadly matching IMGT annotations. Specific HLA alleles were associated with 15,000 to 20,000 TCR beta sequences at a false discovery rate of 0.05 in a later analysis. The cohort was sequenced for TCR beta chains only, and without alpha or paired-chain data the features that could be detected were limited. According to a later analysis, most CMV-associated TCR beta chains appeared to be HLA-restricted, and the HLA associations seemed to be driven largely by CMV exposure. A further reported finding was that TCR beta sequences accurately predicted the HLA-A and HLA-B alleles for most subjects in the first cohort. The classifier was reported to diagnose cytomegalovirus status with high specificity and sensitivity in both the original and validation cohorts. The study listed approximately 150 TCR beta chains as associated with cytomegalovirus. The only immune exposure information available for the cohort was CMV serostatus.

The sequenced material came from PBMCs. This clonotype was obtained from a man aged 25-45 years in good health and CMV-seronegative. The sequence links TRBV7-9 to TRBJ2-7, with TRBD1 tentatively as D gene (7 bases match). The DNA sequence follows: TGTGCCAGCAGCCGTCGCGGGATGTCAGGGGGAGTCGGACCGTACGAGCAGTACTTC. This sequence encodes CASSRRGMSGGVGPYEQYF.